This T cell receptor beta chain was sequenced during a study of T cell responses to AZD1222 COVID-19 vaccine. General study points: Spike was spanned by vaccine-associated CD4 TCRs, which were dominant at 160-218 and 743-854. Clonal diversity was possibly underestimated, and the donors were mostly white British, with more females.

The table lists this clone with a count of one. Its specificity is unknown. Trimming left V 6 bases short and J 5 bases short, with 19 bases between. CDR1 and CDR2 (germline): SGHVS, FQNEAQ. This CDR3 is built from 15 residues. The table came from immunoSEQ multiplex PCR; TCRdb's copy has only in-frame clones and leaves some out. The sample has about 94,000 clones; around nine tenths are singletons. The clonotype originates from an adult in good health. This chain links TRBV7-8 with TRBJ1-2, with D perhaps matching TRBD1 (6 bases). Material: peripheral blood, obtained on day 0 of AZD1222 vaccination. CDR3 sequence reads: CASSSTVGGAYGYTF. The DNA of the CDR3 is TGTGCCAGCAGTTCTACCGTTGGGGGGGCGTATGGCTACACCTTC.